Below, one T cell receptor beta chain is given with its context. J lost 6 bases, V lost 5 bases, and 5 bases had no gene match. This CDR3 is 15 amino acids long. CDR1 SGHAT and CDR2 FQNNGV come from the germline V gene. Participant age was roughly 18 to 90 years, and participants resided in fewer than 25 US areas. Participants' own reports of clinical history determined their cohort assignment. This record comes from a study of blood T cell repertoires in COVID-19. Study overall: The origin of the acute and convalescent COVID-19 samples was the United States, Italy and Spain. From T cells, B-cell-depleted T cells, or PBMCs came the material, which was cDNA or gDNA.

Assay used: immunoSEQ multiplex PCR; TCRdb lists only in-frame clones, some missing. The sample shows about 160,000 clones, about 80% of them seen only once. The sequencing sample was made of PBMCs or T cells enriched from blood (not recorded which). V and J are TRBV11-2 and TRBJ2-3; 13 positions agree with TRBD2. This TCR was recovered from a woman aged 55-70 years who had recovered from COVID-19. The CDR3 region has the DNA TGTGCCAGCAGCCCGGGGACTAGCGGGGAGGATACGCAGTATTTT. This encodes CASSPGTSGEDTQYF. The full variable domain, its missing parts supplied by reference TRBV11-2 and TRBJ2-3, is EAGVAQSPRYKIIEKRQSVAFWCNPISGHATLYWYQQILGQGPKLLIQFQNNGVVDDSQLPKDRFSAERLKGVDSTLKIQPAKLEDSAVYLCASSPGTSGEDTQYFGPGTRLTVL.